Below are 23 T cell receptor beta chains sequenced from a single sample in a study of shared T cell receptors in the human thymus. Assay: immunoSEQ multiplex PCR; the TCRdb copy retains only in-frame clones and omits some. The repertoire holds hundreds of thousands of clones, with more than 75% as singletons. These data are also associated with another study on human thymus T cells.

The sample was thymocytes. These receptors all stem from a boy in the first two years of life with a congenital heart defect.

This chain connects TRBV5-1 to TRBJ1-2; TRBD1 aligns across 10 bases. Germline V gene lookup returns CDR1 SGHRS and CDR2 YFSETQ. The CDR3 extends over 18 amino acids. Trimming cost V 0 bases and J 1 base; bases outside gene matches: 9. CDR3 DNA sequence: TGCGCCAGCAGCTTGGCCGCCCCCGGGACAGGGGATAACTATGGCTACACCTTC. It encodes CASSLAAPGTGDNYGYTF.

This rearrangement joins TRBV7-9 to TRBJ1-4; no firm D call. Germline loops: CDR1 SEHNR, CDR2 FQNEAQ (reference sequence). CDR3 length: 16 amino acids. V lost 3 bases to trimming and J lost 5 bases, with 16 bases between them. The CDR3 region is CASSFLKPDSNEKLFF. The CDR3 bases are TGTGCCAGCAGCTTCCTCAAACCGGACTCAAATGAAAAACTGTTTTTT.

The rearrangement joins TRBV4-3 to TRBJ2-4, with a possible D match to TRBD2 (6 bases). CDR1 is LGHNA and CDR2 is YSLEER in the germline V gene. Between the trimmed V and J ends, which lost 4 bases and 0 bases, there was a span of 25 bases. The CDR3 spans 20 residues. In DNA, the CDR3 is TGCGCCAGCAGCCGCTCCCCAGACACCTATGGGGGGTTAGCCAAAAACATTCAGTACTTC. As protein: CASSRSPDTYGGLAKNIQYF.

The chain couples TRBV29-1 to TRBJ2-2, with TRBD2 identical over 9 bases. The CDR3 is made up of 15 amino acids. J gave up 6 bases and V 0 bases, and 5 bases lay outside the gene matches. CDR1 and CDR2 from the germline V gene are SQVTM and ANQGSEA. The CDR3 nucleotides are TGCAGCGTTGAAGATAGCGGGAGAGTCTCCGGGGAGCTGTTTTTT. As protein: CSVEDSGRVSGELFF.

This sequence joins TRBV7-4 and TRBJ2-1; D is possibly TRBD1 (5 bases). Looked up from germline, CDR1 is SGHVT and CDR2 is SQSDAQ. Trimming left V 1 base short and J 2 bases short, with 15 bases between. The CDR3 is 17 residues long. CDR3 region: CASSLDLGAAAYNEQFF. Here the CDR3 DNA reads TGTGCCAGCAGCTTAGATCTAGGGGCTGCCGCCTACAATGAGCAGTTCTTC.

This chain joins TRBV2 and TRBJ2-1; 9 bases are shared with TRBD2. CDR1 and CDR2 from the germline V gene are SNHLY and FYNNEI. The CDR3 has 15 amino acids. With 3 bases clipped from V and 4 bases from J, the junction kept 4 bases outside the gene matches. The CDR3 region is CASSEEREAYNEQFF. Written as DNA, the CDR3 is TGTGCCAGCAGTGAGGAGCGGGAGGCATACAATGAGCAGTTCTTC.

This CDR3 is CASAPWDTNYEQYF. In DNA form, the CDR3 reads TGTGCCAGCGCCCCCTGGGACACGAACTACGAGCAGTACTTC. This chain connects TRBV6-1 to TRBJ2-7; maybe TRBD1 (6 bases). CDR1 MNHNS and CDR2 SASEGT come from the germline V gene. V was shortened by 8 bases and J by 3 bases, with 17 bases between the two germline ends. The CDR3 has 14 residues.

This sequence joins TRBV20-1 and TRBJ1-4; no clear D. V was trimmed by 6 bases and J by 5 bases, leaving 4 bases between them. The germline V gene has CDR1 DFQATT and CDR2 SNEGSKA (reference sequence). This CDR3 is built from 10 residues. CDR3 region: CSATNEKLFF. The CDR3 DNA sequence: TGCAGTGCCACAAATGAAAAACTGTTTTTT.

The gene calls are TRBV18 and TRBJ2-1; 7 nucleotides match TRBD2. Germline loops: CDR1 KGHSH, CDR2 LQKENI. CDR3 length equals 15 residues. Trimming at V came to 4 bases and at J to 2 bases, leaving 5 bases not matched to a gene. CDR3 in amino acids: CASSQAGPTYNEQFF. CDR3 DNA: TGTGCCAGCTCACAAGCGGGACCCACCTACAATGAGCAGTTCTTC.

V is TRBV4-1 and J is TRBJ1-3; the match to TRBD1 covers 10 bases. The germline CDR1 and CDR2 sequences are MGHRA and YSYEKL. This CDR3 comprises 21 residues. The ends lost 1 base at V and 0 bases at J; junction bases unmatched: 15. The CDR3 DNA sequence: TGCGCCAGCAGCCAAGTAGACCCGGGACAGGGGTTGTTATTCTCTGGAAACACCATATATTTT. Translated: CASSQVDPGQGLLFSGNTIYF.

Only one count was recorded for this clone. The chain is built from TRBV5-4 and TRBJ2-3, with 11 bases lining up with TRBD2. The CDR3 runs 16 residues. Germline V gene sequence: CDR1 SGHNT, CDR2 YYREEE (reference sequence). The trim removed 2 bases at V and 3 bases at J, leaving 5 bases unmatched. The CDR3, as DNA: TGTGCCAGCAGCTTAGGGTCTAGCGGGAGGACAGATACGCAGTATTTT. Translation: CASSLGSSGRTDTQYF.

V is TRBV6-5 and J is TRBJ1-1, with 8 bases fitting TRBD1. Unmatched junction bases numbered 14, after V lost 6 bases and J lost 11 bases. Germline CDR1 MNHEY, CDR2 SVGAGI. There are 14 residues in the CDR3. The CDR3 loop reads CASRNSGGSLTAFF. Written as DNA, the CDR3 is TGTGCCAGCAGAAATTCAGGGGGCAGTTTGACGGCTTTCTTT.

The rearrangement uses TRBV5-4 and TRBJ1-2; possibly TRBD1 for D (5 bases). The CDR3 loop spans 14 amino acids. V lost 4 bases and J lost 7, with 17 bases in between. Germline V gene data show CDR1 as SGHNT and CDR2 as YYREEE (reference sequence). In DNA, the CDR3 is TGTGCCAGCAGCCGGAGTGGGACTGGAGCTGGCTACACCTTC. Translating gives CASSRSGTGAGYTF.

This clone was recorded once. The CDR3 DNA follows: TGTGCCAGCAGTCCCCGCGTGGGACAGGGAAACACCATATATTTT. Protein sequence: CASSPRVGQGNTIYF. J is TRBJ1-3 and V is TRBV6-5; 7 nucleotides match TRBD1. After removal of 5 bases from V and 4 bases from J, the junction contained 8 bases not matched to a gene. The V gene's germline CDR1 is MNHEY and CDR2 SVGAGI. This CDR3 has 15 residues.

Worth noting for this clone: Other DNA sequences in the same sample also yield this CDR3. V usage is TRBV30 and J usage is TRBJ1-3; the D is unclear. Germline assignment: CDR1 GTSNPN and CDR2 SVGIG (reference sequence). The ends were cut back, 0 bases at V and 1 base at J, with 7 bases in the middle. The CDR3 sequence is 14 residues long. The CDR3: CAWSVRGSGNTIYF. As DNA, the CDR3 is TGTGCCTGGAGTGTACGAGGGTCTGGAAACACCATATATTTT.

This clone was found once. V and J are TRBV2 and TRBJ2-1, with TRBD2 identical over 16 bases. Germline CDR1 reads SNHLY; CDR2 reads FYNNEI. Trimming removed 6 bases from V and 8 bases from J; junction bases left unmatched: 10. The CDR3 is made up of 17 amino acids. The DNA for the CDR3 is TGTGCCAGCAGGGGGACTAGCGGGAGGGCACGTTGCCATGAGCAGTTCTTC. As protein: CASRGTSGRARCHEQFF.

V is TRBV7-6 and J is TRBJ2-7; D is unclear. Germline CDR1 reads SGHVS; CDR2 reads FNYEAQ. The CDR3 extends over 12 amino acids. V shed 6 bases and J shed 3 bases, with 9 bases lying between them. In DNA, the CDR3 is TGTGCCAGCAGTCCTGGCCTCTACGAGCAGTACTTC. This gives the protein CASSPGLYEQYF.

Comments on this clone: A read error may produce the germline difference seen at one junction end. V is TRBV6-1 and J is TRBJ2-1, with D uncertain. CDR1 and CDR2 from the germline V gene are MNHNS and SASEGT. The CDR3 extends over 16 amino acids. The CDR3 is CSSSAKMEHSYNEQFF. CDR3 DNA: TGTTCCAGCAGTGCGAAAATGGAGCACTCCTACAATGAGCAGTTCTTC.

The DNA of the CDR3 is TGTGCCAGCAGTTTAACTGGCGGGAGCTGCGATGAGCAGTTCTTC. It codes for CASSLTGGSCDEQFF. The gene calls are TRBV27 and TRBJ2-1, with 7 bases that match TRBD2. V gave up 2 bases and J gave up 8 bases; unmatched junction bases: 9. Germline V CDR1 and CDR2: MNHEY, SMNVEV (reference sequence). CDR3 length equals 15 residues.

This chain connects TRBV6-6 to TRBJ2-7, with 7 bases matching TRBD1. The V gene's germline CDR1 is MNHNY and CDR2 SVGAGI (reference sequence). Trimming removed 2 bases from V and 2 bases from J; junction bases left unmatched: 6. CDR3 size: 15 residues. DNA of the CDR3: TGTGCCAGCAGTTACCTATGGGACAGAGCCTACGAGCAGTACTTC. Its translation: CASSYLWDRAYEQYF.

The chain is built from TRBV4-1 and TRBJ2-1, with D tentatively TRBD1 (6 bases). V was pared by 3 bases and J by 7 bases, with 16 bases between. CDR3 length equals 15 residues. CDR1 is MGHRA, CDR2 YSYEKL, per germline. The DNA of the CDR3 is TGCGCCAGCAGCCACTCAGGGGAAGGTCGGAATGAGCAGTTCTTC. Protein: CASSHSGEGRNEQFF.

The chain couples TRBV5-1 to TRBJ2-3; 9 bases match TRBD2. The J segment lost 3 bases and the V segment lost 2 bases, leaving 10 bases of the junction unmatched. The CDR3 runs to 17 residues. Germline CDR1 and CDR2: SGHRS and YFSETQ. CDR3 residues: CASSFLSGGRRTDTQYF. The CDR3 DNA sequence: TGCGCCAGCAGCTTCTTAAGCGGGGGGCGGAGGACAGATACGCAGTATTTT.

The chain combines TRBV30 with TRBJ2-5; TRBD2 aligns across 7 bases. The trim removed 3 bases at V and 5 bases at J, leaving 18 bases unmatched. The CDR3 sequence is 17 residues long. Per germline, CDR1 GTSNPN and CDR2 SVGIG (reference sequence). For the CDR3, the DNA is TGTGCCTGGAGCCCTTCTCCGGCGGGAGAAGTAGGGGAGACCCAGTACTTC. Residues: CAWSPSPAGEVGETQYF. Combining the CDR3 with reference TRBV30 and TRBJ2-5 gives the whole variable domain SQTIHQWPATLVQPVGSPLSLECTVEGTSNPNLYWYRQAAGRGLQLLFYSVGIGQISSEVPQNLSASRPQDRQFILSSKKLLLSDSGFYLCAWSPSPAGEVGETQYFGPGTRLLVL.